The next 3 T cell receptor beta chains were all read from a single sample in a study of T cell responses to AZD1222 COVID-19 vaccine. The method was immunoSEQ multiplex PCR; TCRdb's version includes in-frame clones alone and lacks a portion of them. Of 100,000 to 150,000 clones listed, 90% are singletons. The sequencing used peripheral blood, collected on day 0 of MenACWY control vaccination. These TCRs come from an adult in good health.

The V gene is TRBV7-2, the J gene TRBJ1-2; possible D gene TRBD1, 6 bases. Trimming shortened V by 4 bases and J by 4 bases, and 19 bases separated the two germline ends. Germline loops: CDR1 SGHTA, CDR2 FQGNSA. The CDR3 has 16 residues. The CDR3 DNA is TGTGCCAGCAGCTCTCGTCGAGGGGGTGCGATCTATGGCTACACCTTC. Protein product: CASSSRRGGAIYGYTF.

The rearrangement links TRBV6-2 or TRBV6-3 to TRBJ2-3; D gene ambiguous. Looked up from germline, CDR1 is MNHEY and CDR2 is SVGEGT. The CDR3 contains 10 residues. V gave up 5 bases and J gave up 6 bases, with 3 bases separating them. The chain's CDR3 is CASSGDTQYF. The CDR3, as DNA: TGTGCCAGCAGTGGGGATACGCAGTATTTT.

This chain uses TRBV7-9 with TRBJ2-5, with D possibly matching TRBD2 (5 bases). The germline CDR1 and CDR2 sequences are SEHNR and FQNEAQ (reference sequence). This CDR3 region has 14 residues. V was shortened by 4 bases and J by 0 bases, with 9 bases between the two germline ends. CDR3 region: CASSSPGDQETQYF. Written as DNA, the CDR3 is TGTGCCAGCAGCTCCCCCGGGGACCAAGAGACCCAGTACTTC.